This T cell receptor beta chain was recovered during a study of blood T cell repertoires in COVID-19. This CDR3 comprises 17 residues. With V trimmed by 5 bases and J by 0 bases, 2 bases remained unmatched. Germline CDR1 is SGHTA and CDR2 is FQGTGA. TCRdb keeps only in-frame clones here, not all; method: immunoSEQ multiplex PCR. The table has a few hundred thousand clones, about 80% seen once; the top ten hold 3% to 3.5%. This TCR was recovered from a woman aged 30 to 39 who had recovered from COVID-19. The V gene is TRBV7-3, the J gene TRBJ2-6; TRBD1 matches 12 bases. Sequencing was carried out using peripheral blood. In nucleotides, the CDR3 is TGTGCCAGCAGCCGGGGACAGGGGGCCTCTGGGGCCAACGTCCTGACTTTC. This codes for CASSRGQGASGANVLTF. The entire variable domain, with the rest obtained from reference TRBV7-3 and TRBJ2-6, is as follows: GAGVSQTPSNKVTEKGKYVELRCDPISGHTALYWYRQSLGQGPEFLIYFQGTGAADDSGLPNDRFFAVRPEGSVSTLKIQRTERGDSAVYLCASSRGQGASGANVLTFGAGSRLTVL.